Each of the 23 T cell receptor beta chains below was sequenced from the same sample in a study of control samples from healthy donors and cancer patients. Profiled with immunoSEQ multiplex PCR; TCRdb holds only in-frame clones, not every one. The data contain approximately 100,000 clones, approximately 90% of them singletons. The sequenced sample was blood. Receptors were obtained from a woman aged 45-60 years in good health.

The CDR3 protein is CASSDFRGGGQFF. The CDR3 DNA follows: TGTGCCAGCAGTGACTTCCGCGGGGGCGGGCAGTTCTTC. The gene calls are TRBV6-4 and TRBJ2-1, with D maybe TRBD2 (7 bases). V lost 1 base, J lost 12 bases, and 13 bases lay in between. Germline CDR1 and CDR2: MRHNA and SNTAGT. The CDR3 is made up of 13 amino acids.

V usage is TRBV9 and J usage is TRBJ1-4; tentatively, D is TRBD1 (5 bases). V lost 0 bases to trimming and J lost 8 bases, with 20 bases between them. The germline V gene has CDR1 SGDLS and CDR2 YYNGEE. This CDR3 region has 17 residues. The DNA for the CDR3 is TGTGCCAGCAGCGTAGGTATTGTCGACAGTCGAGGCGAAAAACTGTTTTTT. This translates into CASSVGIVDSRGEKLFF.

This chain joins TRBV6-2 or TRBV6-3 and TRBJ2-5; 11 bases align to TRBD1. Per the germline V gene, CDR1 is MNHEY and CDR2 is SVGEGT. The CDR3 is 15 amino acids. V lost 6 bases, J lost 5 bases, and 8 bases stayed unmatched. CDR3 nucleotides: TGTGCCAGCAGCCCACGGACAGGGGGCCCGGAGACCCAGTACTTC. Amino acids: CASSPRTGGPETQYF.

This chain connects TRBV27 to TRBJ1-1; a possible D gene is TRBD1 (6 bases). V lost 6 bases and J 6 bases, leaving 14 bases between the germline ends. The CDR3 is made up of 13 amino acids. Per the germline V gene, CDR1 is MNHEY and CDR2 is SMNVEV (reference sequence). In DNA form, the CDR3 reads TGTGCCAGCAGGAGGGGGGATTCCGCTGAAGCTTTCTTT. Residues: CASRRGDSAEAFF.

This chain uses TRBV27 with TRBJ1-4; TRBD1 aligns across 7 bases. CDR1 is MNHEY, CDR2 SMNVEV, per germline (reference sequence). The CDR3 spans 14 residues. Trimming at V came to 6 bases and at J to 8 bases, leaving 9 bases not matched to a gene. Here the CDR3 DNA reads TGTGCCAGCAGAACAGGGGTCCTCGCGGAAAAACTGTTTTTT. Amino acid sequence: CASRTGVLAEKLFF.

This chain links TRBV5-6 with TRBJ2-1; 7 bases map to TRBD1. J gave up 6 bases and V 3 bases, and 3 bases lay outside the gene matches. There are 13 residues in the CDR3. Germline lookup yields CDR1 SGHDT and CDR2 YYEEEE. The CDR3, as DNA: TGTGCCAGCAGCTGGGGACAGAGCAATGAGCAGTTCTTC. This sequence encodes CASSWGQSNEQFF.

This chain connects TRBV11-2 to TRBJ1-5; possibly TRBD1 for D (6 bases). Trimming took off 5 bases at V and 3 bases at J, with 11 bases between the two ends. This CDR3 has 14 amino acids. Germline V gene data show CDR1 as SGHAT and CDR2 as FQNNGV. As DNA, the CDR3 is TGTGCCAGCAGCACGACAGGTTCCAATCAGCCCCAGCATTTT. Translated: CASSTTGSNQPQHF. The full variable domain, completed using reference TRBV11-2 and TRBJ1-5, is EAGVAQSPRYKIIEKRQSVAFWCNPISGHATLYWYQQILGQGPKLLIQFQNNGVVDDSQLPKDRFSAERLKGVDSTLKIQPAKLEDSAVYLCASSTTGSNQPQHFGDGTRLSIL.

V usage is TRBV28 and J usage is TRBJ2-5; 7 bases fit TRBD1. V lost 6 bases, J lost 4 bases, and 8 bases stayed unmatched. The CDR3 totals 14 residues. CDR1 is MDHEN and CDR2 is SYDVKM in the germline V gene. The CDR3 DNA reads as TGTGCCAGCAGGTCGACAGGGTGGGGAGAGACCCAGTACTTC. It yields the protein CASRSTGWGETQYF.

The DNA of the CDR3 is TGTGCCAGCAGCATTCTACGCCGGGTAGGTAACCGGAGCTCTGGGGCCAACGTCCTGACTTTC. Translating it yields CASSILRRVGNRSSGANVLTF. The rearrangement uses TRBV21-1 and TRBJ2-6; the table calls TRBD2, which could not be checked here. TRBV21-1 is classified as a pseudogene. This CDR3 region has 21 residues.

The genes are TRBV7-2 and TRBJ1-1; TRBD1 aligns across 7 bases. From germline, CDR1 is SGHTA and CDR2 FQGNSA. CDR3 length: 14 amino acids. With V trimmed by 4 bases and J by 1 base, 3 bases remained unmatched. As DNA, the CDR3 is TGTGCCAGCAGCTGGGGACAGTCGAACACTGAAGCTTTCTTT. This sequence encodes CASSWGQSNTEAFF.

The rearrangement joins TRBV30 to TRBJ2-7; D may be TRBD2 (5 bases). CDR3 size: 13 residues. V was shortened by 0 bases and J by 8 bases, with 14 bases between the two germline ends. Germline CDR1 is GTSNPN and CDR2 is SVGIG (reference sequence). CDR3 coding DNA: TGTGCCTGGAGTGTAGGAGGTCTGAGAAAGCAGTACTTC. It translates to CAWSVGGLRKQYF.

The chain is built from TRBV7-3 and TRBJ2-5; possibly TRBD2 for D (6 bases). Germline V CDR1 and CDR2: SGHTA, FQGTGA. Trimming pared 3 bases from V and 6 bases from J, leaving 14 bases between. The CDR3 has 14 amino acids. The CDR3 DNA is TGTGCCAGCAGCTTTTCCGCCGGGAGCCAGACCCAGTACTTC. Translating it yields CASSFSAGSQTQYF.

The rearrangement joins TRBV7-2 to TRBJ2-5, with 8 nucleotides matching TRBD2. Germline-derived CDR1 and CDR2 are SGHTA and FQGNSA. The CDR3 extends over 17 amino acids. The J segment lost 5 bases and the V segment lost 3 bases, leaving 14 bases of the junction unmatched. The CDR3 sequence is CASSLGNTGLVTETQYF. In nucleotides, the CDR3 is TGTGCCAGCAGCTTGGGTAACACGGGACTAGTTACTGAGACCCAGTACTTC.

A single count supports this clone. The chain joins TRBV7-2 to TRBJ1-4; no clear D gene. This CDR3 has 13 amino acids. CDR1 and CDR2 (germline): SGHTA, FQGNSA. V was trimmed by 4 bases and J by 5 bases, leaving 8 bases between them. CDR3 coding DNA: TGTGCCAGCAGCTCACCCGTAAATGAAAAACTGTTTTTT. Amino acid sequence: CASSSPVNEKLFF.

The rearrangement links TRBV5-1 to TRBJ2-7; D might be TRBD2 (6 bases). The CDR3 has 13 residues. V dropped 2 bases and J dropped 3 bases, with 9 bases sitting between them. The germline V gene encodes CDR1 SGHRS and CDR2 YFSETQ. CDR3 sequence reads: CASSFGGIYEQYV. The DNA for the CDR3 is TGCGCCAGCAGCTTCGGAGGGATCTACGAGCAGTACGTC.

The rearrangement joins TRBV2 to TRBJ2-6; D is uncertain. The ends were cut back, 8 bases at V and 0 bases at J, with 5 bases in the middle. Germline CDR1 and CDR2: SNHLY and FYNNEI. This CDR3 has 13 residues. The CDR3 DNA reads TGTGCCAGCGAAGGCTCTGGGGCCAACGTCCTGACTTTC. As protein: CASEGSGANVLTF.

The chain has TRBV10-3 and TRBJ2-7; D possibly matches TRBD1 or TRBD2 (5 bases each). CDR1 and CDR2 from the germline V gene are ENHRY and SYGVKD. Trimming cost V 3 bases and J 2 bases, with 20 bases left between them. This CDR3 contains 17 residues. In DNA form, the CDR3 reads TGTGCCATCAGTGATGGTTCCGTACGGGACGGGACCTACGAGCAGTACGTC. Translating it yields CAISDGSVRDGTYEQYV.

The chain combines TRBV4-2 with TRBJ1-5; D not resolved. The CDR3 has 16 residues. The V gene's germline CDR1 is LGHNA and CDR2 YNFKEQ. Trimming took off 1 base at V and 1 base at J, with 11 bases between the two ends. CDR3 residues: CASSQVGSSSNQPQHF. As DNA, the CDR3 is TGTGCCAGCAGCCAAGTAGGTAGTTCGAGCAATCAGCCCCAGCATTTT.

V and J are TRBV7-3 and TRBJ1-1; a possible D gene is TRBD1 (6 bases). Germline CDR1 reads SGHTA; CDR2 reads FQGTGA. This CDR3 comprises 14 residues. V lost 4 bases and J 4 bases, leaving 13 bases between the germline ends. The CDR3 region is CASSWAGDGTEAFF. DNA of the CDR3: TGTGCCAGCAGCTGGGCAGGGGACGGCACTGAAGCTTTCTTT. The full variable domain, in which reference TRBV7-3 and TRBJ1-1 provide the parts outside the CDR3, is GAGVSQTPSNKVTEKGKYVELRCDPISGHTALYWYRQSLGQGPEFLIYFQGTGAADDSGLPNDRFFAVRPEGSVSTLKIQRTERGDSAVYLCASSWAGDGTEAFFGQGTRLTVV.

Only a few counts were recorded for this clone. The rearrangement links TRBV7-3 to TRBJ2-3, with D tentatively TRBD2 (5 bases). Per the germline V gene, CDR1 is SGHTA and CDR2 is FQGTGA. CDR3 length: 17 amino acids. V was shortened by 5 bases and J by 0 bases, with 18 bases between the two germline ends. The CDR3 loop is CASSHRASGASTDTQYF. The CDR3 DNA reads as TGTGCCAGCAGCCACAGAGCGAGCGGTGCTAGCACAGATACGCAGTATTTT.

V and J are TRBV5-6 and TRBJ2-7; D remains ambiguous. The germline V gene encodes CDR1 SGHDT and CDR2 YYEEEE. Between the trimmed V and J ends, which lost 1 base and 6 bases, there was a span of 11 bases. This CDR3 contains 13 residues. DNA for the CDR3: TGTGCCAGCAGCTTGCTGGTCTCCGTCGAGCAGTACTTC. It is translated as CASSLLVSVEQYF.

This chain uses TRBV9 with TRBJ2-1; D remains ambiguous. The CDR3 runs to 15 residues. Germline V CDR1 and CDR2: SGDLS, YYNGEE. V dropped 0 bases and J dropped 6 bases, with 13 bases sitting between them. CDR3 in DNA: TGTGCCAGCAGCGTAGGAACCCACCCGAGCAATGAGCAGTTCTTC. Amino acids: CASSVGTHPSNEQFF.

This clone was counted a single time. The chain couples TRBV30 to TRBJ2-7; D is possibly TRBD1 (5 bases). The CDR3 sequence is 13 residues long. Trimming cost V 2 bases and J 3 bases, with 11 bases left between them. Germline CDR1 GTSNPN, CDR2 SVGIG (reference sequence). CDR3 protein: CAWSSTGVYEQYF. For the CDR3, the DNA is TGTGCCTGGAGTAGCACAGGAGTCTACGAGCAGTACTTC.